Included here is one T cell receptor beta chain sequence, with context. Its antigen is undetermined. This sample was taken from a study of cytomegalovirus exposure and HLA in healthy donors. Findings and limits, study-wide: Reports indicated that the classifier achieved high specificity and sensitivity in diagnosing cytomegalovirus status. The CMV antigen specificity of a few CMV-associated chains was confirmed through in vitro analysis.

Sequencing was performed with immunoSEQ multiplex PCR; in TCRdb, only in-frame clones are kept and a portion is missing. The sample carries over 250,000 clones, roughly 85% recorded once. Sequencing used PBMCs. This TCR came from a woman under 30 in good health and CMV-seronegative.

CDR3 in amino acids: CASSIQGIRTEAFF. DNA of the CDR3: TGTGCCAGTAGTATACAGGGGATCAGGACTGAAGCTTTCTTT. This rearrangement joins TRBV19 to TRBJ1-1, with a possible D match to TRBD1 (6 bases). The V end lost 2 bases, the J end lost 5 bases, and 12 bases lay between the germline ends. The CDR3 spans 14 residues. Per the germline V gene, CDR1 is LNHDA and CDR2 is SQIVND (reference sequence).